This T cell receptor (beta chain) originates from a study of regulatory T cells in long-lasting Graves disease. TCR beta libraries were built with iRepertoire HTBI primers and Arm-PCR of CDR3 regions. TCRdb used MiXCR to reprocess the multiplex PCR reads, holding one entry per CDR3 protein. This table has about 470,000 distinct CDR3 sequences, about a fifth appearing once. Germline CDR1 and CDR2: MNHEY and SMNVEV (reference sequence). V was cut by 3 bases and J by 9 bases, with 9 bases left in between. CDR3 length equals 13 residues. This clonotype showed up many times. The sample's time point: persistent/refractory GD, antithyroid drugs over 5 years with positive TRAb. After RNA was extracted from PBMCs, the TCR library was made from it.

The chain recombines TRBV27 with TRBJ1-6, with D unclear. The TCR comes from a female donor with Graves disease. This material consisted of peripheral blood mononuclear cells (PBMCs), taken when the disease was refractory, from a patient treated with antithyroid drugs. CDR3 coding DNA: TGTGCCAGCAGTTTGTCCCGAGGTTCACCCCTCCACTTT. Its translation: CASSLSRGSPLHF.